This T cell receptor beta chain derives from a study of cytomegalovirus exposure and HLA in healthy donors. The PCR contained 60 Vbeta and 13 Jbeta primers. Using immunoSEQ multiplex PCR, the repertoire was profiled, and TCRdb retains in-frame clones only, with some absent. This table has fewer than 140,000 clones, roughly 73% appearing once. Study results and caveats: Trimming of TCR beta V- and J-genes showed a link, identified in a later analysis, to a missense DCLRE1C variant.

Comments on this clone: Its antigen is still unknown.

Sequenced material: PBMCs. The receptor's source is a man in his forties in good health and CMV-seronegative.

CDR3 region: CASRETGGYSYEQYF. CDR3 nucleotide sequence: TGTGCCAGCAGGGAGACAGGGGGATACTCCTACGAGCAGTACTTC. The chain has TRBV2 and TRBJ2-7; 9 bases match TRBD1. The V segment lost 6 bases and the J segment 0 bases; nucleotides outside the gene matches: 6. This CDR3 has 15 residues. From germline, CDR1 is SNHLY and CDR2 FYNNEI.